This is a list of T cell receptor beta chains from one sample in a study of blood T cell repertoires in COVID-19. Clones were sequenced by immunoSEQ multiplex PCR, and TCRdb holds only the in-frame ones, with some missing. Here the sample spans about 250,000 clones, 65% to 85% being singletons. Material: peripheral blood. These receptors were collected from an elderly man with acute or convalescent COVID-19. Both conserved end residues are part of each CDR3.

V gene,CDR3 protein
TRBV29-1,CSVPRRSGVTDTQYF
TRBV30,CAWTPGLAGPVDTQYF
TRBV3-1/TRBV3-2,CASSQGTSGGANPDTQYF
TRBV4-1,CASSQGNTVNQPQHF
TRBV5-1,CASRTLADSYNEQFF
TRBV12-5,CASGLGLARQETQYF
TRBV2,CASSDSQGLYGYTF
TRBV6-5,CASGTGWNTGELFF
TRBV5-1,CASSLKGGTDTQYF
TRBV15,CATSRPHYEQFF
TRBV10-2,CASRPGQGSQPQHF
TRBV27,CASTSGQVGANVLTF
TRBV7-7,CASSQSGQKETQYF
TRBV19,CASSIVPGPGANVLTF
TRBV28,CASSFSSPRGVGETQYF
TRBV11-2,CASSRGTGWDYEQYF
TRBV2,CASSEDREGRQETQYF
TRBV5-1,CASSSKLPGLADVPASYEQYF
TRBV11-2,CASSPRTDSYNEQFF
TRBV5-4,CASSRLEPPYEQYF
TRBV28,CASSLSGQRSINEQFF
TRBV19,CASSGQSGQSVLYGYTF